Sequencing of this T cell receptor beta chain was carried out in a study of vaccination effects on CD4 cells after COVID-19. Profiling relied on immunoSEQ multiplex PCR, and the TCRdb table lists in-frame clones only, not all of them. The sample contains 20,000 to 25,000 clones, 60% to 70% of which appear only once. Pools of viral peptides were used by the ViraFEST assay to expand antigen-specific CD4+ T cells ahead of sequencing. Cells that had been cultured for roughly eleven days were the source of isolated CD4+ T cells. The healthy vaccine recipients, who had no prior SARS-CoV-2 infection, showed negative nucleocapsid antibodies. Germline assignment: CDR1 LNHNV and CDR2 YYDKDF (reference sequence). The V gene end was trimmed by 0 bases and the J gene end by 4 bases; junction bases not matched to a gene: 6. The CDR3 contains 16 residues. This clone was seen a few times. Its antigen is unidentified.

The TCR sequence derives from a human donor who received a COVID-19 vaccine. The sample was CD4+ T cells from PBMCs cultured with HCoV-NL63 spike peptides, taken before COVID-19 vaccination. The chain employs TRBV15 and TRBJ1-2; 9 nucleotides line up with TRBD1. The CDR3 DNA follows: TGTGCCACCAGCAGAGACCCGGGACAGGGATCCTATGGCTACACCTTC. As protein: CATSRDPGQGSYGYTF.